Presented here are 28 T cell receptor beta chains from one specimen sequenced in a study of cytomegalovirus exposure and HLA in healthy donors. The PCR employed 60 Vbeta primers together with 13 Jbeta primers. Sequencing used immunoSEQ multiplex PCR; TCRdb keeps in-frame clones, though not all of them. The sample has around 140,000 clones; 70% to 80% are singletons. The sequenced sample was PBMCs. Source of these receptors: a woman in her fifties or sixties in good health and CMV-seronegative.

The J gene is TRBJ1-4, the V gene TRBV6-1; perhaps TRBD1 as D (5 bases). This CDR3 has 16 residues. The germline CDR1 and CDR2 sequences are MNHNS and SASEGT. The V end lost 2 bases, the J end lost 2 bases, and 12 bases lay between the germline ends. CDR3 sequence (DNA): TGTGCCAGCAGTGAACAGGCAGGGCGGACTAATGAAAAACTGTTTTTT. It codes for CASSEQAGRTNEKLFF.

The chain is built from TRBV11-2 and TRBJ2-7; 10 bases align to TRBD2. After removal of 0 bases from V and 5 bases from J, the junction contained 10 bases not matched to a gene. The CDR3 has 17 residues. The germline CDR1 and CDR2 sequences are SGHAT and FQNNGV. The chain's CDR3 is CASSLEDAGLAGDEQYF. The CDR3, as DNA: TGTGCCAGCAGCTTAGAAGACGCGGGGCTAGCGGGAGACGAGCAGTACTTC.

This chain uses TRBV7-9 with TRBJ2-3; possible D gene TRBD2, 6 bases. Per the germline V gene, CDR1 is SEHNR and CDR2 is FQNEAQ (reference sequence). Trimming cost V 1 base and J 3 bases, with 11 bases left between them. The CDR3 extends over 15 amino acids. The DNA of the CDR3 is TGTGCCAGCAGCTTAGTTGGGGGAGGAACAGATACGCAGTATTTT. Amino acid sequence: CASSLVGGGTDTQYF.

In DNA, the CDR3 is TGTGCCAGCAGTTCCCTTAGGACTAGCGGGATGAATGAGCAGTTCTTC. The encoded protein is CASSSLRTSGMNEQFF. The chain links TRBV27 to TRBJ2-1; 12 nucleotides agree with TRBD2. This CDR3 comprises 16 residues. Unmatched junction bases numbered 8, after V lost 4 bases and J lost 7 bases. Per germline, CDR1 MNHEY and CDR2 SMNVEV (reference sequence).

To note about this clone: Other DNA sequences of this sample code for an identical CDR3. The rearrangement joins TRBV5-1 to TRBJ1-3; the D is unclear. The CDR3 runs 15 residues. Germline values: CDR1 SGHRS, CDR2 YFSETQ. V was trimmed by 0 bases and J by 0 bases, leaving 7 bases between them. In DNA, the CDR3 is TGCGCCAGCAGCTTGGATGGCAGCTCTGGAAACACCATATATTTT. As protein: CASSLDGSSGNTIYF.

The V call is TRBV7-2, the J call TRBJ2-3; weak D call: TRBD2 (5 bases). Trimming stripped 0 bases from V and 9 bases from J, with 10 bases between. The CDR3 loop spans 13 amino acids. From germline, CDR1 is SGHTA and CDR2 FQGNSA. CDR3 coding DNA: TGTGCCAGCAGCTTAGCGATGGAGGCAACGCAGTATTTT. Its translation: CASSLAMEATQYF.

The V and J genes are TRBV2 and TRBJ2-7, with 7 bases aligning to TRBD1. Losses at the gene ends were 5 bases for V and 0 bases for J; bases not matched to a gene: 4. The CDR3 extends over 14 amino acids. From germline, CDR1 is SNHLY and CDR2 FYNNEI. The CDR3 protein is CASSHRGHSYEQYF. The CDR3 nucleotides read TGTGCCAGCAGTCACAGGGGCCACTCCTACGAGCAGTACTTC.

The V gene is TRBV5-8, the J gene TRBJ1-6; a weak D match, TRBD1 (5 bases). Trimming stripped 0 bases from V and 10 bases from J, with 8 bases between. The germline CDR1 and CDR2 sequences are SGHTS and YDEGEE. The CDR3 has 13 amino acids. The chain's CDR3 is CASSLARASPLHF. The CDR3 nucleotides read TGTGCCAGCAGCTTGGCCAGGGCATCACCCCTCCACTTT.

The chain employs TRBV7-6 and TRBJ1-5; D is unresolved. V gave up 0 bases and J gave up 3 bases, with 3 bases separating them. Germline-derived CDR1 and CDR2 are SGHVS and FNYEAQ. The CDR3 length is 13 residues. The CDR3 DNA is TGTGCCAGCAGCTTAGCCGTCAATCAGCCCCAGCATTTT. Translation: CASSLAVNQPQHF.

The CDR3 region is CASSKIAGGSGELFF. The CDR3 coding sequence is TGTGCCAGCAGTAAAATAGCGGGAGGTTCCGGGGAGCTGTTTTTT. J is TRBJ2-2 and V is TRBV25-1; 10 nucleotides agree with TRBD2. The germline gives CDR1 MGHDK, CDR2 SYGVNS. V lost 5 bases and J lost 6; bases outside the gene matches: 6. This CDR3 is built from 15 residues.

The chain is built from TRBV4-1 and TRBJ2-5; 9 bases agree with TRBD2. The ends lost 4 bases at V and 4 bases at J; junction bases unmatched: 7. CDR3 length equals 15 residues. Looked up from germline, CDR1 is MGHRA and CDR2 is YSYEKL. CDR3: CASSPQGRGGETQYF. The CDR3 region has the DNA TGCGCCAGCAGCCCACAGGGGCGGGGGGGAGAGACCCAGTACTTC.

CDR3 loop: CASSQDLPPRDRAGGSSYEQYF. The CDR3 region has the DNA TGCGCCAGCAGCCAAGACCTACCCCCCCGGGACAGGGCGGGCGGAAGCTCCTACGAGCAGTACTTC. The V and J genes are TRBV4-1 and TRBJ2-7; 9 bases map to TRBD1. The germline V gene has CDR1 MGHRA and CDR2 YSYEKL. Unmatched junction bases numbered 21, after V lost 0 bases and J lost 0 bases. CDR3 length: 22 amino acids.

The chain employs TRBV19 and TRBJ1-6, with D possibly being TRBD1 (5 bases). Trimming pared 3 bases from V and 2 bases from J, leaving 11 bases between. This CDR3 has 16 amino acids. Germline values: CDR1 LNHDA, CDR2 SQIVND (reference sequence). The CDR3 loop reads CASSIAEQAYNSPLHF. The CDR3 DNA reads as TGTGCCAGTAGTATCGCCGAACAGGCCTATAATTCACCCCTCCACTTT.

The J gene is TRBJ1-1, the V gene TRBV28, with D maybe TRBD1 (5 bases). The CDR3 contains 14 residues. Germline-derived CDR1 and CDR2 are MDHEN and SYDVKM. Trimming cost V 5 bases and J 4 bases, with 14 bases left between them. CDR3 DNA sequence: TGTGCCAGCAGTCCCCCCGGGGGACGCACTGAAGCTTTCTTT. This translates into CASSPPGGRTEAFF.

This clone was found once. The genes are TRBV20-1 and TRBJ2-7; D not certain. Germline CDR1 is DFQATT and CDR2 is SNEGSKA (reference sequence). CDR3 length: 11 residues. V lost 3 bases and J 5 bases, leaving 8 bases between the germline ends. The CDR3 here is CSASLRDEQYF. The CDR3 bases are TGCAGTGCTAGTCTCCGGGACGAGCAGTACTTC.

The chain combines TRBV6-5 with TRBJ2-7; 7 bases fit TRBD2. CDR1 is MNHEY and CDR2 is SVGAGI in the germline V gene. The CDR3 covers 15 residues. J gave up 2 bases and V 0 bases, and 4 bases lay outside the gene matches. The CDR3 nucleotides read TGTGCCAGCAGTTACTCGGGCGGGAGTACCTACGAGCAGTACTTC. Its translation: CASSYSGGSTYEQYF.

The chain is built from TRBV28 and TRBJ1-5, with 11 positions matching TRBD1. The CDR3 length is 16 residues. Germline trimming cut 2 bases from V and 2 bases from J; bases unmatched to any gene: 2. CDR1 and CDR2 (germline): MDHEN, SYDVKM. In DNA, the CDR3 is TGTGCCAGCAGTTTAGGGACAGGGGGTGGCAATCAGCCCCAGCATTTT. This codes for CASSLGTGGGNQPQHF.

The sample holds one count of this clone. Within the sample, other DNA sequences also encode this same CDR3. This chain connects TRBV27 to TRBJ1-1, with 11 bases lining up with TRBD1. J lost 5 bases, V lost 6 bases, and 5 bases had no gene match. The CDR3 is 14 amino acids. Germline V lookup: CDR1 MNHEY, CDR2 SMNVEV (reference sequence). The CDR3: CASSHGTGGTEAFF. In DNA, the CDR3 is TGTGCCAGCAGCCACGGGACAGGGGGGACTGAAGCTTTCTTT.

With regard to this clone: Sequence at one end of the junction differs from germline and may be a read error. CDR3: CSSSRGGDEQYF. The DNA of the CDR3 is TGTTCCAGCAGTAGAGGGGGAGACGAGCAGTACTTC. The chain combines TRBV7-9 with TRBJ2-7, with D tentatively TRBD1 (6 bases). The germline V gene has CDR1 SEHNR and CDR2 FQNEAQ (reference sequence). CDR3 size: 12 residues.

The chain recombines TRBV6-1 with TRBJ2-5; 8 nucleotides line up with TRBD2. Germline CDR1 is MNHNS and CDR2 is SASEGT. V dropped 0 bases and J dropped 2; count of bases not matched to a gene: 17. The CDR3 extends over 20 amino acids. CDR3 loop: CASSEAHGTSGGAPQETQYF. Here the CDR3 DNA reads TGTGCCAGCAGTGAAGCGCATGGGACTAGTGGGGGGGCTCCTCAAGAGACCCAGTACTTC.

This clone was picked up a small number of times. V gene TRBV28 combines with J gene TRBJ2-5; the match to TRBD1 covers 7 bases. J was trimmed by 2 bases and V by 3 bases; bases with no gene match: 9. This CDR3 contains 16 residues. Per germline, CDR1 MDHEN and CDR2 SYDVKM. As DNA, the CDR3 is TGTGCCAGCAGTTTCCCAGGGACAGCCGCTCAAGAGACCCAGTACTTC. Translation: CASSFPGTAAQETQYF.

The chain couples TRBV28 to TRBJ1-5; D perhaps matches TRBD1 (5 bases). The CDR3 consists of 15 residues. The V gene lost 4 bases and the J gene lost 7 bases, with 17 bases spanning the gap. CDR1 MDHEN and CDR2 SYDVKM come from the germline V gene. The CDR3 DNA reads TGTGCCAGCAGTTCCCTCCTGAGACAGTTGCAGCCCCAGCATTTT. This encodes CASSSLLRQLQPQHF. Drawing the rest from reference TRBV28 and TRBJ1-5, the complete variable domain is DVKVTQSSRYLVKRTGEKVFLECVQDMDHENMFWYRQDPGLGLRLIYFSYDVKMKEKGDIPEGYSVSREKKERFSLILESASTNQTSMYLCASSSLLRQLQPQHFGDGTRLSIL.

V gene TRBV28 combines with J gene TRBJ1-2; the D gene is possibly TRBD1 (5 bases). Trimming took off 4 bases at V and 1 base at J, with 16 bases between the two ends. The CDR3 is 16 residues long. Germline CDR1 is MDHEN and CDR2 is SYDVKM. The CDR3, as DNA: TGTGCCAGCAGTTCCCCCCGCGGGGCGTTTAACTATGGCTACACCTTC. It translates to CASSSPRGAFNYGYTF.

In DNA form, the CDR3 reads TGTGCCAGCAACCGCCCGGGGGGGCGGAGGAACGAGCAGTACTTC. Its translation is CASNRPGGRRNEQYF. This sequence joins TRBV6-6 and TRBJ2-7; 8 bases match TRBD2. The V and J ends lost 7 bases and 5 bases, in that order; junction bases with no gene match: 13. CDR3 length: 15 residues. Germline assignment: CDR1 MNHNY and CDR2 SVGAGI (reference sequence).

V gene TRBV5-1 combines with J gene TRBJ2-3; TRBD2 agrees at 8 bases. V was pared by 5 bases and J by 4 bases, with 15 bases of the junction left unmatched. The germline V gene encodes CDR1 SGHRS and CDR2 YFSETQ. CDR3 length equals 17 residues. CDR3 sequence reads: CASSPPGALAGPDTQYF. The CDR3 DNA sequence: TGCGCCAGCAGTCCCCCGGGCGCCCTAGCGGGCCCAGATACGCAGTATTTT.

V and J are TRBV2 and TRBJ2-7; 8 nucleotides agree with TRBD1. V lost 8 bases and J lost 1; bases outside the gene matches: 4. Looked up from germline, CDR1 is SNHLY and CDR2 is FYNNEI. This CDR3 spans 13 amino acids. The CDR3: CASVGQVSYEQYF. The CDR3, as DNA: TGTGCCAGCGTGGGACAGGTATCCTACGAGCAGTACTTC.

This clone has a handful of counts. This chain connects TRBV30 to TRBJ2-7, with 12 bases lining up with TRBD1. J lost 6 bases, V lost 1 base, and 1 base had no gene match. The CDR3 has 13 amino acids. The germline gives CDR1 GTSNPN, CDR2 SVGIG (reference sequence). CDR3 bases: TGTGCCTGGAGTGGGGACAGGGGGCGCGAGCAGTACTTC. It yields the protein CAWSGDRGREQYF.

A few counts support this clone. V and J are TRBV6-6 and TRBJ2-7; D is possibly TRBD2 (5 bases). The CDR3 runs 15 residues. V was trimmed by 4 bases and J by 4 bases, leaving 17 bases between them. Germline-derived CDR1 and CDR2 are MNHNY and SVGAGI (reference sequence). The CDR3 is CASSFEGTRRYEQYF. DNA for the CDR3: TGTGCCAGCAGTTTTGAGGGAACACGTCGGTACGAGCAGTACTTC.